A single sample gave rise to the 14 T cell receptor beta chains below, sequenced in a study of cytomegalovirus exposure and HLA in healthy donors. Primers: 60 Vbeta forward and 13 Jbeta reverse. Assay used: immunoSEQ multiplex PCR; TCRdb lists only in-frame clones, some missing. The sample lists about 120,000 clones; around 73% were seen once. The sequenced sample was PBMCs. The receptors shown here come from a female donor in good health and CMV-seronegative.

This clone has only one observation. V and J are TRBV7-9 and TRBJ2-3; tentative D call: TRBD2 (6 bases). The ends were cut back, 2 bases at V and 1 base at J, with 10 bases in the middle. The CDR3 is 15 residues long. Germline CDR1 reads SEHNR; CDR2 reads FQNEAQ (reference sequence). CDR3 coding DNA: TGTGCCAGCAGCTTATCTACGGGAGGCACAGATACGCAGTATTTT. This encodes CASSLSTGGTDTQYF.

This chain connects TRBV18 to TRBJ2-2; 7 bases are a match to TRBD1. CDR3 length: 17 residues. V lost 3 bases and J lost 4; bases outside the gene matches: 11. Germline V gene sequence: CDR1 KGHSH, CDR2 LQKENI. Written as DNA, the CDR3 is TGTGCCAGCTCACCGGTCCTCACAGGGGCGGGCACCGGGGAGCTGTTTTTT. It codes for CASSPVLTGAGTGELFF.

This clone has a single count. V usage is TRBV13 and J usage is TRBJ1-4; TRBD1 might be the D (5 bases). The V end was cut by 0 bases, the J end by 8 bases, with 10 bases between. CDR1 is PRHDT and CDR2 is FYEKMQ in the germline V gene (reference sequence). The CDR3 spans 14 residues. CDR3 bases: TGTGCCAGCAGCTTAGGGGGGGGAGGCGAAAAACTGTTTTTT. Translating it yields CASSLGGGGEKLFF.

This chain joins TRBV18 and TRBJ1-5, with 7 bases lining up with TRBD1. Per germline, CDR1 KGHSH and CDR2 LQKENI. The CDR3 extends over 14 amino acids. J gave up 5 bases and V 1 base, and 2 bases lay outside the gene matches. The CDR3 DNA reads as TGTGCCAGCTCACCACAGGGGGCACATCAGCCCCAGCATTTT. It is translated as CASSPQGAHQPQHF. Full variable domain (outside the CDR3, taken from reference TRBV18 and TRBJ1-5): NAGVMQNPRHLVRRRGQEARLRCSPMKGHSHVYWYRQLPEEGLKFMVYLQKENIIDESGMPKERFSAEFPKEGPSILRIQQVVRGDSAAYFCASSPQGAHQPQHFGDGTRLSIL.

V is TRBV7-2 and J is TRBJ2-2; D is uncertain. V dropped 7 bases and J dropped 4 bases, with 16 bases sitting between them. In germline, CDR1 is SGHTA, CDR2 FQGNSA. The CDR3 runs 15 residues. This chain's CDR3 is CASNPVGPVTGELFF. Written as DNA, the CDR3 is TGTGCCAGCAACCCTGTGGGCCCGGTCACCGGGGAGCTGTTTTTT.

This clone was observed a few times. This chain connects TRBV15 to TRBJ1-1; a possible D gene is TRBD1 (5 bases). The CDR3 totals 13 residues. Germline V gene sequence: CDR1 LNHNV, CDR2 YYDKDF (reference sequence). Trimming removed 3 bases at V and 3 bases at J, with 8 bases between. The DNA for the CDR3 is TGTGCCACCAGCAGGCAGGGATACACTGAAGCTTTCTTT. The encoded protein is CATSRQGYTEAFF.

The V and J genes are TRBV4-2 and TRBJ1-1; 11 bases are a match to TRBD1. The V segment lost 4 bases and the J segment 5 bases; nucleotides outside the gene matches: 6. CDR3 length: 15 residues. Germline assignment: CDR1 LGHNA and CDR2 YNFKEQ. The DNA of the CDR3 is TGTGCCAGCAGCCCCTCGGGACAGGGGGAAACTGAAGCTTTCTTT. It is translated as CASSPSGQGETEAFF.

The V and J genes are TRBV9 and TRBJ2-2; possibly TRBD2 for D (5 bases). Germline CDR1 is SGDLS and CDR2 is YYNGEE. With 4 bases removed from V and 4 bases from J, the gap between germline ends came to 17 bases. This CDR3 has 16 residues. The CDR3 DNA reads TGTGCCAGCAGCCCCGTAGCAGTAGGAGGCACCGGGGAGCTGTTTTTT. Protein: CASSPVAVGGTGELFF.

This chain connects TRBV10-1 to TRBJ2-5, with a possible D match to TRBD2 (5 bases). This CDR3 is built from 15 residues. The V gene's germline CDR1 is WNHNN and CDR2 SYGVQD (reference sequence). Trimming pared 0 bases from V and 6 bases from J, leaving 14 bases between. The CDR3 bases are TGCGCCAGCAGTGAGTCGATGAGGGTCGGGCAGACCCAGTACTTC. It specifies CASSESMRVGQTQYF.

V is TRBV6-1 and J is TRBJ2-3; 7 bases map to TRBD1. The ends lost 6 bases at V and 4 bases at J; junction bases unmatched: 7. Germline loops: CDR1 MNHNS, CDR2 SASEGT. The CDR3 extends over 14 amino acids. CDR3 coding DNA: TGTGCCAGCAGAGAGGGGGCGCTTGCAGATACGCAGTATTTT. This codes for CASREGALADTQYF.

The chain employs TRBV15 and TRBJ1-4, with D unresolved. There are 12 residues in the CDR3. Germline values: CDR1 LNHNV, CDR2 YYDKDF (reference sequence). Trimming cost V 8 bases and J 5 bases, with 9 bases left between them. DNA of the CDR3: TGTGCCACCGGAACAGTCAATGAAAAACTGTTTTTT. It codes for CATGTVNEKLFF.

V usage is TRBV6-5 and J usage is TRBJ2-3; the D gene is possibly TRBD1 (6 bases). This CDR3 has 13 residues. Per the germline V gene, CDR1 is MNHEY and CDR2 is SVGAGI. Deletions cut 8 bases from V and 4 bases from J, with 13 bases between. CDR3 sequence: CASRTQGPDTQYF. For the CDR3, the DNA is TGTGCCAGCCGAACTCAGGGGCCAGATACGCAGTATTTT.

This chain connects TRBV11-3 to TRBJ1-1; 8 bases align to TRBD1. Unmatched junction bases numbered 11, after V lost 5 bases and J lost 0 bases. CDR1 and CDR2 (germline): SGHNT, YENEEA. This CDR3 has 17 residues. The DNA for the CDR3 is TGTGCCAGCAGCGTCCCCCAGGGGGCGTTCATGAACACTGAAGCTTTCTTT. Translated: CASSVPQGAFMNTEAFF.

This CDR3 reads CASSLALDGSTYEQYF. Written as DNA, the CDR3 is TGTGCCAGCAGCTTAGCGCTAGACGGATCGACCTACGAGCAGTACTTC. The chain is built from TRBV7-6 and TRBJ2-7, with D hard to call. This CDR3 has 16 residues. Per the germline V gene, CDR1 is SGHVS and CDR2 is FNYEAQ. Trimming pared 0 bases from V and 2 bases from J, leaving 14 bases between.